This is a list of T cell receptor beta chains from one sample in a study of cytomegalovirus exposure and HLA in healthy donors. Here immunoSEQ multiplex PCR was the method, and the copy in TCRdb shows in-frame clones only, minus some. The table has 200,000 to 250,000 clones, roughly 87% seen once; the top ten hold 4.5% to 6%. Sample: PBMCs. These receptors originate from a woman in her forties in good health and CMV-seropositive. CDR3s include the opening cysteine and the closing phenylalanine or tryptophan. Fields, in order: J gene, clone size, V gene, D gene, CDR3 DNA, CDR3 protein. D genes are given only for firm matches. Rows give clone size only sometimes, using once, few, many, or a class for an expanded clone.

TRBJ2-7	few	TRBV5-4	-	TGTGCCAGCAGCTTTGGCGACAGAGGCTACGAGCAGTACTTC	CASSFGDRGYEQYF
TRBJ1-2	-	TRBV7-8	-	TGTGCCAGCAGCTTAGCTGTAGGCCGGGACTATGGCTACACCTTC	CASSLAVGRDYGYTF
TRBJ2-7	-	TRBV30	TRBD1	TGTGCCTGGAGTGCTTGGGACAGGCCAACCTACGAGCAGTACTTC	CAWSAWDRPTYEQYF
TRBJ1-6	-	TRBV6-1	TRBD1	TGTGCCAGCAGTTCTCAGGGGGCAGGATCACCCCTCCACTTT	CASSSQGAGSPLHF
TRBJ2-1	-	TRBV11-3	TRBD2	TGTGCCAGCAGCTTAGTAGGAGGACTAGCGACGAATGAGCAGTTCTTC	CASSLVGGLATNEQFF
TRBJ2-5	-	TRBV10-3	-	TGTGCCATCAGTGAGTCCGGACAGCCCCCCCAAGAGACCCAGTACTTC	CAISESGQPPQETQYF
TRBJ2-7	-	TRBV7-2	TRBD2	TGTGCCAGCAGCCCGATAGCGGGGATCTACGAGCAGTACTTC	CASSPIAGIYEQYF
TRBJ2-2	-	TRBV10-1	-	TGCGCCAGCAGTGAGATGTACGGCGGGGAGCTGTTTTTT	CASSEMYGGELFF
TRBJ1-5	few	TRBV27	-	TGTGCCAGCACCCCGACTCTGGCCGGCAATCAGCCCCAGCATTTT	CASTPTLAGNQPQHF
TRBJ1-1	-	TRBV4-2	TRBD1	TGTGCCAGCAGCCAAGATTTGGGGACAGGGGGCACTGAAGCTTTCTTT	CASSQDLGTGGTEAFF
TRBJ1-2	-	TRBV11-2	TRBD1	TGTGCCAGCAGCATCAGAAATACAGGGGTAGGGGGCTACACCTTC	CASSIRNTGVGGYTF
TRBJ2-3	-	TRBV6-5	TRBD1	TGTGCCAGCAGTAGACAGGGGGCGACGACAGATACGCAGTATTTT	CASSRQGATTDTQYF
TRBJ1-2	-	TRBV12-5	TRBD1	TGTGCTAGTGGTTTGGGCAGGGACAGGGATGGGGCTAACTATGGCTACACCTTC	CASGLGRDRDGANYGYTF
TRBJ2-7	-	TRBV14	-	TGTGCCAGCAGCCTAGCCCATAGCGCCGCAGCCTACGAGCAGTACTTC	CASSLAHSAAAYEQYF
TRBJ2-1	many	TRBV5-4	-	TGTGCCGCCACCAGGGGCCTTAATGAGCAGTTCTTC	CAATRGLNEQFF
TRBJ1-5	-	TRBV5-6	-	TGTGCCAGCAGCTTGGGTCATCAGGGGACGGGTCCCCAGCATTTT	CASSLGHQGTGPQHF
TRBJ2-7	-	TRBV7-8	TRBD2	TGTGCCAGCAGCTTAGGTCCGCTAGCGGTTTCCTACGAGCAGTACTTC	CASSLGPLAVSYEQYF
TRBJ1-1	once	TRBV5-6	TRBD1	TGTGCCAGCAGCGCCGGACAGGGGGCGAACGGAGCTTTCTTT	CASSAGQGANGAFF
TRBJ1-1	-	TRBV6-6	-	TGTGCCAGCAGTTACTCAGGGGGTAAGAACACTGAAGCTTTCTTT	CASSYSGGKNTEAFF
TRBJ1-5	-	TRBV5-6	-	TGTGCCAGCAGCTTGAGCTCGACCGGGGGGTATCAGCCCCAGCATTTT	CASSLSSTGGYQPQHF
TRBJ1-1	-	TRBV5-8	-	TGTGCCAGCAGCTACTCAGAGGGCACTGAAGCTTTCTTT	CASSYSEGTEAFF
TRBJ2-7	-	TRBV30	-	TGTGCCTGGAGTGCCCAGGGGAGGGGCTACGAGCAGTACTTC	CAWSAQGRGYEQYF
TRBJ1-5	-	TRBV27	TRBD1	TGTGCCACTGGACGACAGGGCCTGAAACAGCCCCAGCATTTT	CATGRQGLKQPQHF
TRBJ2-2	-	TRBV13	TRBD1	TGTGCCAGCAGCTTAGACAGGGGTGCCGGGGAGCTGTTTTTT	CASSLDRGAGELFF
TRBJ2-2	-	TRBV9	TRBD2	TGTGCCAGCAGCCCGACTAGCTTAGCGGGGACCCGAACCGGGGAGCTGTTTTTT	CASSPTSLAGTRTGELFF
TRBJ1-4	-	TRBV7-2	-	TGTGCCAGCAGCTTAGTCGGCAGGGGAACTAATGAAAAACTGTTTTTT	CASSLVGRGTNEKLFF
TRBJ1-1	-	TRBV25-1	-	TGTGCCAGCAGTCGCAGAAAGAACACTGAAGCTTTCTTT	CASSRRKNTEAFF
TRBJ1-1	few	TRBV6-1	TRBD1	TGTGCCAGCAGTCCACCTTTCGACAGGGGCGCTGAAGCTTTCTTT	CASSPPFDRGAEAFF
TRBJ1-1	-	TRBV6-1	-	TGTGCCTCGGACGTTTCGGGGACTGAAGCTTTCTTT	CASDVSGTEAFF
TRBJ2-7	-	TRBV6-1	TRBD1	TGTGCCAGCAGCGCCGGGACAGGGATAGGCGAGCAGTACTTC	CASSAGTGIGEQYF
TRBJ2-2	-	TRBV7-7	TRBD1	TGTGCTAGCAGCTTAGAGGCAGGGGGCTCCGGGGAGCTGTTTTTT	CASSLEAGGSGELFF
TRBJ2-1	-	TRBV11-1	-	TGTGCCAGCAGCTTAGAGGCAGGGGATTACAATGAGCAGTTCTTC	CASSLEAGDYNEQFF
TRBJ2-3	-	TRBV11-1	TRBD2	TGTGCCAGCAGCTCCCCCGGCGGGGGGGCACGAGATACGCAGTATTTT	CASSSPGGGARDTQYF
TRBJ1-5	-	TRBV7-2	-	TGTGCCAGCAGCTTAGGTCAGGTCAATCAGCCCCAGCATTTT	CASSLGQVNQPQHF
TRBJ2-1	-	TRBV4-1	TRBD2	TGCGCCAGCAGTCGCCTCTTAGCGGGAGACTACAATGAGCAGTTCTTC	CASSRLLAGDYNEQFF
TRBJ1-3	-	TRBV7-9	-	TGTGCCAGCAGCTTCTCGACGGCGGATCCCTCTGGAAACACCATATATTTT	CASSFSTADPSGNTIYF
TRBJ2-2	-	TRBV29-1	-	TGCAGCGCACCCAGCGGAGGAACCGGGGAGCTGTTTTTT	CSAPSGGTGELFF
TRBJ2-1	-	TRBV2	TRBD2	TGTGCCAGCAGGGAACTAGCGGGGGCACACTACAATGAGCAGTTCTTC	CASRELAGAHYNEQFF
TRBJ1-1	-	TRBV6-5	TRBD1	TGTGCCAGCAGTTACGGACAGGGCGTGAACACTGAAGCTTTCTTT	CASSYGQGVNTEAFF
TRBJ2-2	-	TRBV27	-	TGTGCCAGCACGGGGACGGGGGACACCGGGGAGCTGTTTTTT	CASTGTGDTGELFF
TRBJ2-3	-	TRBV18	TRBD1	TGTGCCAGCTCACCACAGGGGGCCCCCACAGATACGCAGTATTTT	CASSPQGAPTDTQYF
TRBJ1-1	-	TRBV13	TRBD1	TGTGCCAGCAGCCCCTGGACAGGGCCTAACACTGAAGCTTTCTTT	CASSPWTGPNTEAFF
TRBJ2-2	-	TRBV11-2	-	TGTGCCAGCAGCCACGGGATCCTGGGCACCGGGGAGCTGTTTTTT	CASSHGILGTGELFF
TRBJ1-1	-	TRBV7-9	-	TGTGCCAGCAGCGCCACAGGGTTCACAGCTTTCTTT	CASSATGFTAFF
TRBJ1-6	once	TRBV6-1	-	TGTGCCAGCAGTGAATTGTCAGGGATCTACTCACCCCTCCACTTT	CASSELSGIYSPLHF
TRBJ2-7	few	TRBV12-5	-	TGTGCTAGTGGTTTGTCTGTTACTAGCTCCTACGAGCAGTACTTC	CASGLSVTSSYEQYF
TRBJ1-3	-	TRBV6-1	-	TGTGCCAGCAGTGAAGATGGCACCCGAAACACCATATATTTT	CASSEDGTRNTIYF